The rows below give T cell receptor beta chains drawn from one sample of a study of T cells in Graves' hyperthyroidism and ophthalmopathy. TCRdb redid the calling of the multiplex PCR reads with MiXCR, one entry per CDR3 protein. Of hundreds of thousands of distinct CDR3 sequences in the sample, 13% to 15% were seen once. The sample consisted of blood. The origin of the receptors is a woman between 18 and 29 years old with Graves' hyperthyroidism. The CDR3 runs from the conserved cysteine through the conserved F or W. Each record gives: D gene, V gene, J gene, clone size, CDR3 protein, CDR3 DNA. D genes are given only for firm matches. Rows may omit the clone size; those that give it use once, few, many or a size class.

D: TRBD1; V: TRBV7-9; J: TRBJ2-1; size: many; CDR3: CASSPTGGVEQFF; DNA: TGTGCCAGCAGCCCTACAGGGGGCGTCGAGCAGTTCTTC
D: .; V: TRBV5-5; J: TRBJ2-7; size: .; CDR3: CASSVADRSYEQYF; DNA: TGTGCCAGCAGCGTAGCGGACCGATCCTACGAGCAGTACTTC
D: .; V: TRBV4-1; J: TRBJ1-2; size: few; CDR3: CASSQDGRYGYTF; DNA: TGCGCCAGCAGCCAAGATGGCAGGTATGGCTACACCTTC
D: TRBD1; V: TRBV28; J: TRBJ1-6; size: few; CDR3: CASSSGTANSPLHF; DNA: TGTGCCAGCAGTTCCGGGACAGCCAATTCACCCCTCCACTTT
D: .; V: TRBV19; J: TRBJ1-2; size: few; CDR3: CASSIPDGFDYGYTF; DNA: TGTGCCAGTAGTATTCCGGACGGTTTTGACTATGGCTACACCTTC
D: .; V: TRBV2; J: TRBJ2-7; size: many; CDR3: CASRQRGLASYEQYF; DNA: TGTGCCAGCAGGCAGAGGGGTCTCGCGTCCTACGAGCAGTACTTC
D: TRBD1; V: TRBV3-1; J: TRBJ2-7; size: many; CDR3: CASSPRDRRSYEQYF; DNA: TGTGCCAGCAGCCCTCGGGACAGGCGAAGCTACGAGCAGTACTTC
D: .; V: TRBV6-5; J: TRBJ2-7; size: many; CDR3: CASSYSFGSYEQYF; DNA: TGTGCCAGCAGTTACTCGTTCGGTTCCTACGAGCAGTACTTC
D: .; V: TRBV2; J: TRBJ1-3; size: .; CDR3: CASQDRRGNTIYF; DNA: TGTGCCAGCCAAGACAGGAGAGGAAACACCATATATTTT
D: TRBD1; V: TRBV5-1; J: TRBJ2-7; size: .; CDR3: CASSRGGVLSYEQYF; DNA: TGCGCCAGCAGCCGAGGGGGCGTTCTGTCCTACGAGCAGTACTTC
D: .; V: TRBV9; J: TRBJ1-1; size: few; CDR3: CASSVVSTGTEAFF; DNA: TGTGCCAGCAGCGTAGTTTCTACCGGGACTGAAGCTTTCTTT
D: TRBD1; V: TRBV3-1; J: TRBJ1-2; size: .; CDR3: CASSHLGGQGDGYTF; DNA: TGTGCCAGCAGCCACCTTGGGGGACAGGGGGACGGCTACACCTTC
D: TRBD1; V: TRBV28; J: TRBJ2-1; size: few; CDR3: CASSPRRTGLDEQFF; DNA: TGTGCCAGCAGTCCACGAAGGACAGGGTTAGATGAGCAGTTCTTC
D: TRBD1; V: TRBV11-2; J: TRBJ2-1; size: many; CDR3: CASSSANDRDGEQFF; DNA: TGTGCCAGCAGCTCCGCGAATGACAGGGATGGTGAGCAGTTCTTC
D: .; V: TRBV7-9; J: TRBJ1-4; size: many; CDR3: CASSPPGGSNEKLFF; DNA: TGTGCCAGCAGCCCCCCGGGAGGATCTAATGAAAAACTGTTTTTT
D: .; V: TRBV11-2; J: TRBJ2-1; size: many; CDR3: CASSLEEGNEQFF; DNA: TGTGCCAGCAGCTTAGAGGAAGGCAATGAGCAGTTCTTC
D: .; V: TRBV6-5; J: TRBJ2-2; size: .; CDR3: CAGSYSPGPRQGGLFF; DNA: TGTGCCGGCAGTTACTCGCCAGGGCCGCGCCAGGGGGGTCTGTTTTTT
D: TRBD1; V: TRBV2; J: TRBJ2-7; size: many; CDR3: CASRQGAPYEQYF; DNA: TGTGCCAGCAGACAGGGGGCCCCCTACGAGCAGTACTTC
D: .; V: TRBV18; J: TRBJ2-1; size: .; CDR3: CASSRDRNEQFF; DNA: TGTGCCAGCTCCCGGGATCGCAATGAGCAGTTCTTC
D: TRBD2; V: TRBV11-1; J: TRBJ2-1; size: many; CDR3: CASSEGLAATYNEQFF; DNA: TGTGCCAGCAGCGAAGGACTAGCGGCAACTTACAATGAGCAGTTCTTC
D: .; V: TRBV20-1; J: TRBJ2-1; size: many; CDR3: CSARDPVGVVYNEQFF; DNA: TGCAGTGCTAGAGATCCTGTGGGAGTGGTATACAATGAGCAGTTCTTC
D: .; V: TRBV10-3; J: TRBJ2-5; size: .; CDR3: CAIRDPEGLETQYF; DNA: TGTGCCATCAGGGACCCGGAGGGTCTAGAGACCCAGTACTTC